This T cell receptor (beta chain) was sequenced during a study of T cell changes during pregnancy in multiple sclerosis. The repertoire was sequenced with immunoSEQ multiplex PCR; TCRdb's copy has only in-frame clones and lacks some. The repertoire holds 40,000 to 45,000 clones, around 92% seen once, with approximately 1.2% in the top ten. V lost 4 bases, J lost 5 bases, and 8 bases stayed unmatched. The CDR3 consists of 16 residues. Germline CDR1 SGHNT, CDR2 YYREEE (reference sequence). The V call is TRBV5-4, the J call TRBJ2-3; 12 bases are a match to TRBD2. The material sequenced was peripheral blood. This TCR derives from a female donor with multiple sclerosis, enrolled in a pregnancy study. The CDR3 here is CASSTTSGSGGDTQYF. The CDR3 DNA reads TGTGCCAGCAGCACGACTAGCGGGAGTGGTGGAGATACGCAGTATTTT.